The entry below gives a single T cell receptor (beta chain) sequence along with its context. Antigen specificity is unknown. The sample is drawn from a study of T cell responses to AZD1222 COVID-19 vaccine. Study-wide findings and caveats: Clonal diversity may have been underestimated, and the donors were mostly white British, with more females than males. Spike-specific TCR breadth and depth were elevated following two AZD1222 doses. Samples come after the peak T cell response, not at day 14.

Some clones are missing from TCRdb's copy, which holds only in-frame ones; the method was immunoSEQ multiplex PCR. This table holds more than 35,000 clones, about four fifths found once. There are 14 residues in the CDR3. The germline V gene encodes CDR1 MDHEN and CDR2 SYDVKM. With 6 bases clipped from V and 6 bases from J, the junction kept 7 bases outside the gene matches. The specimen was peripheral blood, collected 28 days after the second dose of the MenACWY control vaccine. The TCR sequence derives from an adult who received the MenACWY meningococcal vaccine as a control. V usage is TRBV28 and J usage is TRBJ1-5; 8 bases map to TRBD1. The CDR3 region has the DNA TGTGCCAGCAGGTCGACAGGGGAGGGTCAGCCCCAGCATTTT. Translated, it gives CASRSTGEGQPQHF.